The 21 T cell receptor beta chains listed next were all sequenced from one sample in a study of T cell responses to AZD1222 COVID-19 vaccine. The method was immunoSEQ multiplex PCR; TCRdb's version includes in-frame clones alone and lacks a portion of them. The sample holds 150,000 or so clones; roughly nine tenths are singletons and the top ten take 4.5% to 6.5%. Material: peripheral blood, obtained on day 0 of AZD1222 vaccination. All receptors derive from an adult in good health.

V usage is TRBV6-6 and J usage is TRBJ2-5; TRBD2 is a possible D gene (6 bases). V lost 7 bases and J lost 5, with 20 bases in between. This CDR3 is 15 amino acids long. Germline lookup yields CDR1 MNHNY and CDR2 SVGAGI (reference sequence). The CDR3 region is CASTAKGLYTETQYF. Here the CDR3 DNA reads TGTGCCAGCACTGCAAAGGGACTCTACACGGAGACCCAGTACTTC.

This clone was counted a few times. Other DNA sequences of this sample code for an identical CDR3. DNA of the CDR3: TGCGCCAGCAGTGAGTCGACGGGAATGGAGACCCAGTACTTC. This gives the protein CASSESTGMETQYF. The chain employs TRBV10-1 and TRBJ2-5; a possible D gene is TRBD2 (5 bases). V lost 0 bases to trimming and J lost 5 bases, with 10 bases between them. The CDR3 runs to 14 residues. Per the germline V gene, CDR1 is WNHNN and CDR2 is SYGVQD (reference sequence).

The chain recombines TRBV2 with TRBJ1-3; no clear D gene. Trimming cost V 5 bases and J 7 bases, with 12 bases left between them. CDR3 size: 13 residues. Germline lookup yields CDR1 SNHLY and CDR2 FYNNEI. CDR3 sequence: CASSPRLRNTIYF. In nucleotides, the CDR3 is TGTGCCAGCAGTCCCCGGCTGCGGAACACCATATATTTT.

V usage is TRBV19 and J usage is TRBJ2-1; 8 positions agree with TRBD2. The CDR3 runs 15 residues. The V and J ends lost 7 bases and 3 bases, in that order; junction bases with no gene match: 8. Germline V gene data show CDR1 as LNHDA and CDR2 as SQIVND (reference sequence). The CDR3 region is CASTFSGSVYNEQFF. CDR3 nucleotides: TGTGCCAGTACGTTCAGCGGGAGCGTCTACAATGAGCAGTTCTTC.

J is TRBJ1-6 and V is TRBV6-4; weak D call: TRBD1 (5 bases). CDR3 length: 14 residues. Germline V gives CDR1 MRHNA, CDR2 SNTAGT. With 3 bases removed from V and 8 bases from J, the gap between germline ends came to 11 bases. The CDR3 DNA reads as TGTGCCAGCAGTGAAAGGCAGGGTGATTCACCCCTCCACTTT. Encoded protein: CASSERQGDSPLHF.

The chain is built from TRBV19 and TRBJ1-2, with D unresolved. V lost 5 bases to trimming and J lost 4 bases, with 11 bases between them. Germline V gene lookup returns CDR1 LNHDA and CDR2 SQIVND (reference sequence). The CDR3 has 13 amino acids. The CDR3 loop is CASSVSGGYGYTF. CDR3 sequence (DNA): TGTGCCAGTAGTGTCTCGGGCGGCTATGGCTACACCTTC. Using reference TRBV19 and TRBJ1-2 for the parts outside the CDR3, the full variable domain is DGGITQSPKYLFRKEGQNVTLSCEQNLNHDAMYWYRQDPGQGLRLIYYSQIVNDFQKGDIAEGYSVSREKKESFPLTVTSAQKNPTAFYLCASSVSGGYGYTFGSGTRLTVV.

The chain joins TRBV5-4 to TRBJ1-6; D is ambiguous. Germline loops: CDR1 SGHNT, CDR2 YYREEE (reference sequence). CDR3 length: 13 amino acids. V lost 0 bases and J 17 bases, leaving 15 bases between the germline ends. The CDR3 region has the DNA TGTGCCAGCAGCTTGGCCATAGAAGGTGCGGTCCACTTT. Translating gives CASSLAIEGAVHF.

The chain joins TRBV5-8 to TRBJ2-7; D tentatively fits TRBD1 or TRBD2 (5 bases each). This CDR3 spans 13 amino acids. Germline V gives CDR1 SGHTS, CDR2 YDEGEE. V was clipped by 4 bases and J by 9 bases, with 17 bases between them. The CDR3 here is CASSQRTPIRQYF. The DNA for the CDR3 is TGTGCCAGCAGCCAGCGGACACCCATCAGGCAGTACTTC.

This clone appeared a few times. The rearrangement links TRBV6-2 or TRBV6-3 to TRBJ2-1, with 12 positions matching TRBD2. There are 15 residues in the CDR3. The germline V gene has CDR1 MNHEY and CDR2 SVGEGT. J was trimmed by 9 bases and V by 3 bases; bases with no gene match: 6. DNA of the CDR3: TGTGCCAGCAGTTATGCACTAGCGGGAGGTATTGAGCAGTTCTTC. Translation: CASSYALAGGIEQFF.

The gene calls are TRBV9 and TRBJ2-3, with D possibly called TRBD1 or TRBD2 (5 bases each). The CDR3 runs 15 residues. Germline CDR1 SGDLS, CDR2 YYNGEE. Between the trimmed V and J ends, which lost 3 bases and 5 bases, there was a span of 16 bases. CDR3 residues: CASSGGGTRVDTQYF. The CDR3 DNA is TGTGCCAGCAGCGGCGGTGGGACCCGGGTAGATACGCAGTATTTT.

In DNA form, the CDR3 reads TGTGCCAGCTCACCGACAGGGGGATATGAAAAACTGTTTTTT. Its translation: CASSPTGGYEKLFF. This rearrangement joins TRBV18 to TRBJ1-4, with 9 bases that match TRBD1. This CDR3 contains 14 residues. Germline CDR1 reads KGHSH; CDR2 reads LQKENI. Unmatched junction bases numbered 2, after V lost 3 bases and J lost 6 bases.

This clone came up many times. The gene calls are TRBV28 and TRBJ1-6; no reliable D call. V lost 6 bases and J 17 bases, leaving 14 bases between the germline ends. The V gene's germline CDR1 is MDHEN and CDR2 SYDVKM. The CDR3 length is 11 residues. The CDR3 bases are TGTGCCAGCAGCCGAAGACGTGGAGTCCACTTT. This codes for CASSRRRGVHF.

V and J are TRBV7-9 and TRBJ1-2, with D uncertain. Trimming shortened V by 1 base and J by 6 bases, and 6 bases separated the two germline ends. This CDR3 is built from 12 residues. Looked up from germline, CDR1 is SEHNR and CDR2 is FQNEAQ (reference sequence). The CDR3 loop is CASSLDQNGYTF. CDR3 sequence (DNA): TGTGCCAGCAGCTTAGACCAAAATGGCTACACCTTC.

Only one count was recorded for this clone. This chain uses TRBV18 with TRBJ2-1, with D perhaps given as TRBD1 or TRBD2 (7 bases each). From germline, CDR1 is KGHSH and CDR2 LQKENI. This CDR3 is built from 15 residues. Trimming cost V 0 bases and J 4 bases, with 10 bases left between them. CDR3 nucleotides: TGTGCCAGCTCACCACCGCAGGGGGGGTACAATGAGCAGTTCTTC. Its translation is CASSPPQGGYNEQFF.

The rearrangement joins TRBV5-8 to TRBJ1-6, with D unresolved. Germline V gives CDR1 SGHTS, CDR2 YDEGEE. Trimming left V 4 bases short and J 7 bases short, with 15 bases between. This CDR3 is built from 15 residues. CDR3 amino acids: CASSRHPTGNSPLHF. The CDR3 DNA reads TGTGCCAGCAGCCGCCACCCCACTGGGAATTCACCCCTCCACTTT.

This clone has a single count. An end of the junction differs from the germline gene, which may be a read error. J is TRBJ2-1 and V is TRBV6-5, with 13 nucleotides matching TRBD2. Germline loops: CDR1 MNHEY, CDR2 SVGAGI. The CDR3 sequence is 13 residues long. The CDR3 spells CASRNPAGTSGIF. CDR3 in DNA: TGTGCCAGCAGAAATCCAGCCGGGACTAGCGGGATCTTC.

This chain joins TRBV25-1 and TRBJ2-5, with TRBD1 matching over 12 bases. The CDR3 sequence is 15 residues long. After removal of 3 bases from V and 1 base from J, the junction contained 0 bases not matched to a gene. The germline CDR1 and CDR2 sequences are MGHDK and SYGVNS. Here the CDR3 reads CASSEGQGAQETQYF. CDR3 sequence (DNA): TGTGCCAGCAGTGAGGGACAGGGGGCCCAAGAGACCCAGTACTTC.

The chain carries TRBV7-9 and TRBJ2-1; TRBD2 is a possible D gene (5 bases). V was trimmed by 5 bases and J by 9 bases, leaving 11 bases between them. There are 12 residues in the CDR3. Per the germline V gene, CDR1 is SEHNR and CDR2 is FQNEAQ (reference sequence). The CDR3 region has the DNA TGTGCCAGCAGCCGACTATCGGGTGAGCAGTTCTTC. Amino acid sequence: CASSRLSGEQFF.

The V gene is TRBV7-2, the J gene TRBJ2-2; no clear D gene. With 3 bases removed from V and 6 bases from J, the gap between germline ends came to 8 bases. This CDR3 comprises 13 residues. In germline, CDR1 is SGHTA, CDR2 FQGNSA. The DNA for the CDR3 is TGTGCCAGCAGCTTTTATTTGGCCGGGGAGCTGTTTTTT. It codes for CASSFYLAGELFF. The full variable domain, rest sourced from reference TRBV7-2 and TRBJ2-2, is GAGVSQSPSNKVTEKGKDVELRCDPISGHTALYWYRQSLGQGLEFLIYFQGNSAPDKSGLPSDRFSAERTGGSVSTLTIQRTQQEDSAVYLCASSFYLAGELFFGEGSRLTVL.

The rearrangement joins TRBV4-1 to TRBJ1-2; no firm D call. Looked up from germline, CDR1 is MGHRA and CDR2 is YSYEKL. The CDR3 has 17 amino acids. Trimming left V 1 base short and J 1 base short, with 16 bases between. This CDR3 is CASSQALGSTSNYGYTF. The CDR3 coding sequence is TGCGCCAGCAGCCAAGCACTGGGGTCAACTAGTAACTATGGCTACACCTTC.

This chain joins TRBV5-1 and TRBJ1-4; 9 nucleotides align to TRBD1. Germline-derived CDR1 and CDR2 are SGHRS and YFSETQ. With V trimmed by 0 bases and J by 6 bases, 6 bases remained unmatched. This CDR3 has 16 residues. The CDR3 is CASSLAPTGGYEKLFF. In nucleotides, the CDR3 is TGCGCCAGCAGCTTGGCCCCTACAGGGGGCTATGAAAAACTGTTTTTT.